This T cell receptor beta chain was profiled in a study of OX40 agonist ivuxolimab in advanced cancers. Study in general: Participants could have had prior anti-PD-1, anti-PD-L1 or anti-CTLA-4 therapy, and around 40% had some.

With 2 bases removed from V and 0 bases from J, the gap between germline ends came to 14 bases. The CDR3 length is 16 residues. Germline lookup yields CDR1 SGHKS and CDR2 YYEKEE (reference sequence). Here immunoSEQ multiplex PCR was the method, and the copy in TCRdb shows in-frame clones only, minus some. The sample consists of fewer than 95,000 clones, 84% of them appearing once. Sequenced here: CD4+ or CD8+ T cells sorted from blood, sampled in a trial of the OX40 agonist ivuxolimab. This rearrangement joins TRBV5-5 to TRBJ1-1, with a weak D call TRBD1 (5 bases). The sequence was collected from an adult with an advanced solid tumor such as melanoma, head and neck, liver or kidney cancer. The CDR3 DNA reads as TGTGCCAGCAGCTTTTTTCCTCAGGGCATGAACACTGAAGCTTTCTTT. It codes for CASSFFPQGMNTEAFF.